The 14 T cell receptor beta chains in this list originate from one sample, sequenced in a study of CD8 T cells in Susac syndrome. With random hexamers, roughly 0.45 to 1 ug RNA was reverse transcribed. TCRdb analysed the immunoSEQ multiplex PCR reads with MiXCR anew, one entry per CDR3 protein. The table records some 200,000 distinct CDR3 sequences, around 95% of them present only once. Sequenced material: CD4+ T cells from PBMCs. The receptor set was obtained from a human donor with Susac syndrome.

The gene calls are TRBV6-2 or TRBV6-3 and TRBJ2-7; D unresolved. CDR3 length: 14 residues. Trimming removed 0 bases from V and 4 bases from J, with 10 bases in between. Looked up from germline, CDR1 is MNHEY and CDR2 is SVGEGT. For the CDR3, the DNA is TGTGCCAGCAGTTACTCGTTCGGGTTGTACGAGCAGTACTTC. Translation gives CASSYSFGLYEQYF.

The chain combines TRBV10-3 with TRBJ2-5, with D perhaps TRBD2 (7 bases). Germline V gene sequence: CDR1 ENHRY, CDR2 SYGVKD. Trimming shortened V by 10 bases and J by 5 bases, and 20 bases separated the two germline ends. This CDR3 spans 14 amino acids. The chain's CDR3 is CATRSRGAVETQYF. CDR3 nucleotides: TGTGCCACCAGGTCCCGGGGGGCGGTCGAGACCCAGTACTTC.

The chain employs TRBV12-3 or TRBV12-4 and TRBJ2-7; 7 nucleotides line up with TRBD1. Germline trimming cut 5 bases from V and 4 bases from J; bases unmatched to any gene: 8. CDR3 length: 14 residues. CDR3: CASSPPTGRYEQYF. CDR3 DNA: TGTGCCAGCAGTCCACCGACAGGGAGATACGAGCAGTACTTC.

The chain links TRBV6-2 or TRBV6-3 to TRBJ2-5; D remains ambiguous. V gave up 2 bases and J gave up 9 bases, with 13 bases separating them. Per germline, CDR1 MNHEY and CDR2 SVGEGT. CDR3 size: 13 residues. CDR3 in amino acids: CASSYADPSPQYF. For the CDR3, the DNA is TGTGCCAGCAGTTACGCCGACCCGTCCCCCCAGTACTTC.

The rearrangement links TRBV27 to TRBJ2-3, with D unresolved. Germline CDR1 and CDR2: MNHEY and SMNVEV (reference sequence). V dropped 6 bases and J dropped 0 bases, with 16 bases sitting between them. The CDR3 has 16 residues. The CDR3 sequence is CASSRLGVQSTDTQYF. The DNA for the CDR3 is TGTGCCAGCAGCCGTTTAGGTGTCCAGAGCACAGATACGCAGTATTTT.

The CDR3 DNA reads TGCGCCAGCAGCTTGGCCGGGTGGTGGGGGGGAGACTACGAGCAGTACTTC. The encoded protein is CASSLAGWWGGDYEQYF. This chain joins TRBV5-1 and TRBJ2-7; 7 positions agree with TRBD2. This CDR3 contains 17 residues. Per the germline V gene, CDR1 is SGHRS and CDR2 is YFSETQ. The V and J ends lost 0 bases and 3 bases, in that order; junction bases with no gene match: 12. Variable domain in full (rest from reference TRBV5-1 and TRBJ2-7): KAGVTQTPRYLIKTRGQQVTLSCSPISGHRSVSWYQQTPGQGLQFLFEYFSETQRNKGNFPGRFSGRQFSNSRSEMNVSTLELGDSALYLCASSLAGWWGGDYEQYFGPGTRLTVT.

The genes are TRBV15 and TRBJ2-1, with TRBD2 matching over 13 bases. This CDR3 spans 15 amino acids. V was clipped by 8 bases and J by 6 bases; unmatched bases: 7. CDR1 and CDR2 (germline): LNHNV, YYDKDF (reference sequence). DNA of the CDR3: TGTGCCACCCATATCGGGACTAGCGGGATCAATGAGCAGTTCTTC. The encoded protein is CATHIGTSGINEQFF.

V gene TRBV18 combines with J gene TRBJ1-6, with 7 bases fitting TRBD1. The CDR3 is 14 amino acids. Looked up from germline, CDR1 is KGHSH and CDR2 is LQKENI. V dropped 6 bases and J dropped 7; count of bases not matched to a gene: 6. In DNA, the CDR3 is TGTGCCAGCTCGTGGGACAGTAAGAATTCACCCCTCCACTTT. Translated, it gives CASSWDSKNSPLHF.

This clonotype has a single count. The chain joins TRBV27 to TRBJ2-1; 10 bases are shared with TRBD1. After removal of 2 bases from V and 12 bases from J, the junction contained 7 bases not matched to a gene. The CDR3 is 14 amino acids. The germline CDR1 and CDR2 sequences are MNHEY and SMNVEV (reference sequence). The CDR3 coding sequence is TGTGCCAGCAGTTTAGCTTTAGGACAGGGGGGGCAGTTCTTC. This translates into CASSLALGQGGQFF.

The chain joins TRBV5-1 to TRBJ1-1; the D gene is possibly TRBD1 (6 bases). CDR3 length equals 14 residues. Germline CDR1 and CDR2: SGHRS and YFSETQ. Trimming cost V 6 bases and J 8 bases, with 20 bases left between them. CDR3 sequence: CASKGGAELSEAFF. Here the CDR3 DNA reads TGCGCCAGCAAAGGGGGGGCAGAGTTGTCGGAAGCTTTCTTT. The entire variable domain, with the rest obtained from reference TRBV5-1 and TRBJ1-1, is as follows: KAGVTQTPRYLIKTRGQQVTLSCSPISGHRSVSWYQQTPGQGLQFLFEYFSETQRNKGNFPGRFSGRQFSNSRSEMNVSTLELGDSALYLCASKGGAELSEAFFGQGTRLTVV.

This chain connects TRBV11-2 to TRBJ1-2; D gene uncertain. V was trimmed by 5 bases and J by 10 bases, leaving 11 bases between them. The CDR3 is made up of 11 amino acids. Germline CDR1 and CDR2: SGHAT and FQNNGV. CDR3 nucleotide sequence: TGTGCCAGCAGCGCTGGATCTCTCTACACCTTC. Amino acid sequence: CASSAGSLYTF.

The chain carries TRBV9 and TRBJ1-6; D not resolved. CDR3 size: 15 residues. CDR1 is SGDLS and CDR2 is YYNGEE in the germline V gene. The V and J ends lost 0 bases and 11 bases respectively, with 15 bases between them. CDR3 region: CASSVVDYQEAPLHF. CDR3 DNA sequence: TGTGCCAGCAGCGTAGTAGACTATCAGGAGGCACCCCTCCACTTT.

The chain combines TRBV27 with TRBJ1-6; D is possibly TRBD1 (5 bases). CDR1 and CDR2 from the germline V gene are MNHEY and SMNVEV (reference sequence). Trimming took off 6 bases at V and 14 bases at J, with 14 bases between the two ends. The CDR3 extends over 12 amino acids. For the CDR3, the DNA is TGTGCCAGCAGGACACCGGGACGTTCCCTCCACTTT. This encodes CASRTPGRSLHF.

The rearrangement uses TRBV19 and TRBJ2-1; TRBD2 matches 8 bases. This CDR3 has 16 amino acids. Germline CDR1 and CDR2: LNHDA and SQIVND (reference sequence). The V and J ends lost 9 bases and 13 bases, in that order; junction bases with no gene match: 23. This chain's CDR3 is CASNPGRGGGFGDQFF. The CDR3 DNA is TGTGCCAGCAATCCCGGACGGGGGGGCGGATTCGGTGATCAGTTCTTC.